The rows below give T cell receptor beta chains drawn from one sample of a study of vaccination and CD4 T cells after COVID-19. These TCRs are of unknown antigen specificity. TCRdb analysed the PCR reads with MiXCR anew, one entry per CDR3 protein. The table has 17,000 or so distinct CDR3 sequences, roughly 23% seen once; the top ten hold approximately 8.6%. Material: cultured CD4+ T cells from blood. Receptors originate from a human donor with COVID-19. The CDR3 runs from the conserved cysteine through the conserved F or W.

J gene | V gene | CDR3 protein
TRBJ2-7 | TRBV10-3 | CATQKQGYEQYF
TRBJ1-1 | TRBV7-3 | CASSLEYGAEAFF
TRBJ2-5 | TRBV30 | CAWSGGLRETQYF
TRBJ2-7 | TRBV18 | CASSLGTGALSSYEQYF
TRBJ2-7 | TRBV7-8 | CASSLGRGGPYEQYF
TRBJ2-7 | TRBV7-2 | CASSLDRGLINEQYF
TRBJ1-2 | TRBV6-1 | CASNTNYGYTF
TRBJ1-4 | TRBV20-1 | CSASATDRPNEKLFF
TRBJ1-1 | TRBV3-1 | CASSQVSGGTEAFF
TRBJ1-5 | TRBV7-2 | CASSQDGVNQPQHF
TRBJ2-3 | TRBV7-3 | CASSLTGSTQYF
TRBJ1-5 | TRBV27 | CASSPGTGGLQPQHF
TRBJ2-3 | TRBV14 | CASSQARTGSWGNRVQYF
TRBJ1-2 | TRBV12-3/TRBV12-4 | CASSLWQGANYGYTF
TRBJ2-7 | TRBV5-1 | CASTPQGSSYEQYF
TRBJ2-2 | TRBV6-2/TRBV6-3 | CASSSGQSVRELFF
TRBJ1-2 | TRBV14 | CASSRQGYGYTF
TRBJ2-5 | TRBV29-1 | CSVKGTSGAGETQYF
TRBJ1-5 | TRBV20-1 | CSAIKGSAGGVLRPQHF
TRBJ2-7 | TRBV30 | CAGTPIAGTTYEQYF
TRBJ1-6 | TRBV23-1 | CASSRSGDNSPLHF
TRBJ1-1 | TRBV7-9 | CASSFRGGSTEAFF
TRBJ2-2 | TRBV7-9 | CASRPDGAGELFF
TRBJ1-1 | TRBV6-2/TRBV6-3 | CASTPPPGRDTEAFF
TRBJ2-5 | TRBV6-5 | CASSFRSGAYQETQYF
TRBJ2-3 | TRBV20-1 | CSAGGGTDTQYF
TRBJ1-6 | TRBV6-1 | CASRADNSPLHF
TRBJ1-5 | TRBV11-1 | CASSLRGGWDQPQHF
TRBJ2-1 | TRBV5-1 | CASSLTGDRVGNEQFF
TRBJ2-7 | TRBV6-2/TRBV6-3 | CASSAGRSYEQYF
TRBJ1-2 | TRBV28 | CASSPTGGGYGYTF
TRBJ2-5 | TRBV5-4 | CASSLVLAGKETQYF
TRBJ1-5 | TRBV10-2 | CASSDPAQGVKGQPQHF
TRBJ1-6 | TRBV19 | CASSAQGQKNSPLHF
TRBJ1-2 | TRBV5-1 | CASSLGGSRSNYGYTF
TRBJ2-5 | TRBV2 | CATGPGREETQYF
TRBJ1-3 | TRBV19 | CASSLRASASGNTIYF
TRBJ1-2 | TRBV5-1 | CASSSGENGYTF
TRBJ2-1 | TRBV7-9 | CATPWGTGGYNEQFF
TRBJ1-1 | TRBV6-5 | CASSLQGFGTEAFF
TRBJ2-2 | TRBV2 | CASSPGGAGTGELFF
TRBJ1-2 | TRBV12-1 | CASSLIRVRYGYTF
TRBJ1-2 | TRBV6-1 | CASSDRINYGYTF
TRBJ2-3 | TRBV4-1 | CASSQEMGLPRDTQYF
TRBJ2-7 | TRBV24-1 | CATSVAGSTYEQYF
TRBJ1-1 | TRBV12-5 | CASGFYSVTEAFF
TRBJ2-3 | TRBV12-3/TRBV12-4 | CASSLMDSRTDTQYF
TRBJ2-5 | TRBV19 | CAGSTDRAGETQYF
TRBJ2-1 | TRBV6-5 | CASSSFPGTGGLLTQFF
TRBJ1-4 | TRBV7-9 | CASSSQLHPKLFF
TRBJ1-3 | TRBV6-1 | CASSAGTGFGSGNTIYF
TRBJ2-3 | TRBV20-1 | CSAMIAGSTDTQYF
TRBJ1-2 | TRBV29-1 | CSVEVDRGNRGYTF
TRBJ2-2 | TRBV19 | CASSSVTTGELFF
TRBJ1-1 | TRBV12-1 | CASSETVHKNTEAFF
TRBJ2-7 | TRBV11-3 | CASSLVQTYEQYF
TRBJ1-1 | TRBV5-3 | CARSLAGAGNTEAFF
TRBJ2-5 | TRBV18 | CASFPGTGGETQYF
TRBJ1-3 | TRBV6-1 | CASSEGHSSGNTIYF